A single sample gave rise to the 12 T cell receptor beta chains below, sequenced in a study of blood T cell repertoires in COVID-19. Measured with immunoSEQ multiplex PCR; TCRdb has only the in-frame clones, and not every one. The sample lists fewer than 200,000 clones; under 90% were seen once. Material for sequencing was PBMCs or T cells enriched from blood (not recorded which). All receptors derive from a man in his fifties who had recovered from COVID-19.

The CDR3 region is CASSLDRMASGGYNEQFF. CDR3 nucleotide sequence: TGTGCCAGCAGCTTAGATCGGATGGCTAGCGGGGGGTACAATGAGCAGTTCTTC. V and J are TRBV11-2 and TRBJ2-1; 11 bases fit TRBD2. The V segment lost 0 bases and the J segment 4 bases; nucleotides outside the gene matches: 8. The CDR3 loop spans 18 amino acids. The germline CDR1 and CDR2 sequences are SGHAT and FQNNGV.

The chain joins TRBV15 to TRBJ1-5; D gene uncertain. V lost 5 bases, J lost 4 bases, and 6 bases lay in between. There are 12 residues in the CDR3. CDR1 LNHNV and CDR2 YYDKDF come from the germline V gene (reference sequence). The chain's CDR3 is CATSQVNQPQHF. The CDR3 bases are TGTGCCACCAGCCAGGTGAATCAGCCCCAGCATTTT. Using reference TRBV15 and TRBJ1-5 for the parts outside the CDR3, the full variable domain is DAMVIQNPRYQVTQFGKPVTLSCSQTLNHNVMYWYQQKSSQAPKLLFHYYDKDFNNEADTPDNFQSRRPNTSFCFLDIRSPGLGDTAMYLCATSQVNQPQHFGDGTRLSIL.

Here the CDR3 reads CASSLGTGTPQHF. In DNA form, the CDR3 reads TGTGCCAGCAGTTTGGGGACAGGGACACCCCAGCATTTT. The chain is built from TRBV6-2 or TRBV6-3 and TRBJ1-5; 9 bases map to TRBD1. Germline values: CDR1 MNHEY, CDR2 SVGEGT. V dropped 4 bases and J dropped 10; count of bases not matched to a gene: 5. The CDR3 has 13 amino acids.

The V gene is TRBV21-1, the J gene TRBJ1-4; the table's D call of TRBD1 was not tested on the DNA. TRBV21-1 is noted as a pseudogene. The CDR3 totals 15 residues. CDR3 nucleotide sequence: TGTGCCAGCAGCAAAAGGGGCAGCAATAATGAAAAACTGTTTTTT. It specifies CASSKRGSNNEKLFF.

CDR3 in amino acids: CASSPTRDRVGSYGYTF. DNA for the CDR3: TGTGCCAGCAGCCCAACCCGAGACAGGGTGGGAAGCTATGGCTACACCTTC. The J gene is TRBJ1-2, the V gene TRBV7-2; TRBD1 aligns across 7 bases. CDR1 is SGHTA and CDR2 is FQGNSA in the germline V gene. With 5 bases clipped from V and 4 bases from J, the junction kept 16 bases outside the gene matches. The CDR3 is made up of 17 amino acids.

The chain couples TRBV10-3 to TRBJ1-2, with D possibly TRBD1 on 5 matching bases. Trimming stripped 4 bases from V and 2 bases from J, with 14 bases between. This CDR3 comprises 15 residues. Germline lookup yields CDR1 ENHRY and CDR2 SYGVKD. The CDR3: CAISAVGGVNYGYTF. The DNA for the CDR3 is TGTGCCATCAGTGCAGTGGGGGGGGTGAACTATGGCTACACCTTC.

The chain links TRBV6-5 to TRBJ1-4; TRBD1 matches at 9 bases. This CDR3 contains 15 residues. The junction had 7 bases not matched to a gene; V was cut back by 5 bases and J by 6 bases. Germline V gene lookup returns CDR1 MNHEY and CDR2 SVGAGI. The CDR3 DNA sequence: TGTGCCAGCAGTCCTTCCGGGACAGGGTATGAAAAACTGTTTTTT. This gives the protein CASSPSGTGYEKLFF.

The chain links TRBV4-1 to TRBJ2-1; possible D gene TRBD1, 5 bases. The CDR3 contains 15 residues. CDR1 is MGHRA and CDR2 is YSYEKL in the germline V gene. With 1 base removed from V and 0 bases from J, the gap between germline ends came to 7 bases. CDR3 region: CASSQAGSSYNEQFF. The CDR3 region has the DNA TGCGCCAGCAGCCAAGCAGGGTCCTCCTACAATGAGCAGTTCTTC.

The J gene is TRBJ1-1, the V gene TRBV28; no definite D call. CDR3 length: 13 amino acids. From germline, CDR1 is MDHEN and CDR2 SYDVKM. The ends were cut back, 6 bases at V and 2 bases at J, with 10 bases in the middle. The CDR3 is CASSKRINTEAFF. The CDR3 DNA is TGTGCCAGCAGCAAGCGGATAAACACTGAAGCTTTCTTT.

The chain carries TRBV6-5 and TRBJ1-1; maybe TRBD1 (5 bases). Germline V CDR1 and CDR2: MNHEY, SVGAGI. Trimming left V 2 bases short and J 8 bases short, with 6 bases between. The CDR3 extends over 11 amino acids. Here the CDR3 reads CASSYGGEAFF. CDR3 DNA sequence: TGTGCCAGCAGTTACGGGGGGGAAGCTTTCTTT.

The V gene is TRBV7-3, the J gene TRBJ1-5; D call uncertain. This CDR3 has 18 amino acids. Germline CDR1 and CDR2: SGHTA and FQGTGA. Trimming shortened V by 5 bases and J by 0 bases, and 20 bases separated the two germline ends. DNA for the CDR3: TGTGCCAGCAGCCCCCGGAGCCGAGGTGAATATAGCAATCAGCCCCAGCATTTT. It codes for CASSPRSRGEYSNQPQHF.

This chain uses TRBV4-1 with TRBJ1-1, with no clear D. Trimming took off 4 bases at V and 4 bases at J, with 13 bases between the two ends. The CDR3 is 14 residues long. Per germline, CDR1 MGHRA and CDR2 YSYEKL. In nucleotides, the CDR3 is TGCGCCAGCAGCCCCCCCACCGAGGGCACTGAAGCTTTCTTT. Protein sequence: CASSPPTEGTEAFF.